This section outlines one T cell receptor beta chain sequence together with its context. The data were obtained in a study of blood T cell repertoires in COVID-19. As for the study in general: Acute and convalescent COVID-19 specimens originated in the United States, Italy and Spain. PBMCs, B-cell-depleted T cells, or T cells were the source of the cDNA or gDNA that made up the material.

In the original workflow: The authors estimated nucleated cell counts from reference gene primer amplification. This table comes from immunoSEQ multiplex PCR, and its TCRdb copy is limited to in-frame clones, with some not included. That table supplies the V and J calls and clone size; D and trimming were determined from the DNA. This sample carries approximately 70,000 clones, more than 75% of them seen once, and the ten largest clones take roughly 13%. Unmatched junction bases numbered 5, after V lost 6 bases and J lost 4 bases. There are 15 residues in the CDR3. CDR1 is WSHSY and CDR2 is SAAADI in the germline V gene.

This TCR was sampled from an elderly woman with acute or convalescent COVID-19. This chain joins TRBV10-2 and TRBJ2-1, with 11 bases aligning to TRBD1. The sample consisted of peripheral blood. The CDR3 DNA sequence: TGCGCCAGCAGGCCGGGACAGGGGGTTTACAATGAGCAGTTCTTC. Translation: CASRPGQGVYNEQFF.